A single sample is the source of the 3 T cell receptor beta chains below, sequenced in a study of blood T cells in healthy people across ages. Using a J-beta primer mix together with a sample-barcoded 5' primer, a second PCR was run for roughly 7 to 11 cycles. TCRdb re-called the 5' RACE reads through MiXCR, storing one row per CDR3 protein. Found here are over 1,200,000 distinct CDR3 sequences, 45% to 70% of them singletons; the top ten hold approximately 7%. Sequenced: blood. These receptors all come from a man younger than 30 in good health.

The chain combines TRBV7-9 with TRBJ2-7; 8 bases fit TRBD2. CDR3 length: 15 amino acids. Unmatched junction bases numbered 7, after V lost 1 base and J lost 5 bases. CDR1 and CDR2 (germline): SEHNR, FQNEAQ (reference sequence). The CDR3 nucleotides read TGTGCCAGCAGCTTAGATGGGACTAGTGGCCACGAGCAGTACTTC. Amino acid sequence: CASSLDGTSGHEQYF.

This rearrangement joins TRBV25-1 to TRBJ1-1; D remains unclear. The germline V gene encodes CDR1 MGHDK and CDR2 SYGVNS. The CDR3 spans 14 residues. Trimming took off 5 bases at V and 1 base at J, with 11 bases between the two ends. CDR3 residues: CASSSEPGNTEAFF. CDR3 sequence (DNA): TGTGCCAGCAGTTCCGAGCCAGGGAACACTGAAGCTTTCTTT.

The V call is TRBV4-1, the J call TRBJ2-2, with D possibly being TRBD1 (5 bases). Trimming left V 0 bases short and J 5 bases short, with 13 bases between. The CDR3 extends over 16 amino acids. Germline loops: CDR1 MGHRA, CDR2 YSYEKL. The chain's CDR3 is CASSQDGAAPTGELFF. The CDR3 nucleotides read TGCGCCAGCAGCCAAGATGGGGCGGCCCCGACCGGGGAGCTGTTTTTT.